This T cell receptor beta chain was recovered during a study of blood T cell repertoires in COVID-19. About the study: Italy, Spain and the United States were the sources of the convalescent and acute COVID-19 samples.

Germline assignment: CDR1 SQVTM and CDR2 ANQGSEA. This CDR3 is built from 14 residues. Trimming at V came to 5 bases and at J to 7 bases, leaving 11 bases not matched to a gene. TCRdb's table, derived via immunoSEQ multiplex PCR, lists solely in-frame clones and lacks some. The repertoire holds tens of thousands of clones, approximately 80% seen once, with around three fifths in the top ten. Sequenced material: peripheral blood. The TCR sequence derives from a man in his sixties or seventies with acute or convalescent COVID-19. The rearrangement uses TRBV29-1 and TRBJ1-2; TRBD1 matches at 9 bases. CDR3 amino acids: CSVTGGGFTRGYTF. Written as DNA, the CDR3 is TGCAGCGTTACAGGGGGCGGATTTACTCGTGGCTACACCTTC. Full variable domain (missing parts from reference TRBV29-1 and TRBJ1-2): SAVISQKPSRDICQRGTSLTIQCQVDSQVTMMFWYRQQPGQSLTLIATANQGSEATYESGFVIDKFPISRPNLTFSTLTVSNMSPEDSSIYLCSVTGGGFTRGYTFGSGTRLTVV.